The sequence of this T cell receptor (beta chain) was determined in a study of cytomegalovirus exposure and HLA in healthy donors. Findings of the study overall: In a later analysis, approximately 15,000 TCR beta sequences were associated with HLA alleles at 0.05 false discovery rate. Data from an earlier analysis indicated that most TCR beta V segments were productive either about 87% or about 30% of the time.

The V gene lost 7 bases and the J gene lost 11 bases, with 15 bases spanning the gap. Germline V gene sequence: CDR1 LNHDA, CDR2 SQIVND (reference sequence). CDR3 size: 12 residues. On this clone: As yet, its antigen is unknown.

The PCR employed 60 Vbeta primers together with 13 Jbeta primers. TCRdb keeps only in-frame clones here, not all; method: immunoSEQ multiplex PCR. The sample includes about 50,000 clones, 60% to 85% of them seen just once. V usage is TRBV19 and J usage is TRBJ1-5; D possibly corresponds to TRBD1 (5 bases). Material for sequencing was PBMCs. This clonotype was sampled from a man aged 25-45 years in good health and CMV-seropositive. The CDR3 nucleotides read TGTGCCAGTAATCAAGGGGTAGGAGCCCAGCATTTT. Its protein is CASNQGVGAQHF.